Shown below are 18 T cell receptor beta chains from a single sample sequenced in a study of control samples from healthy donors and cancer patients (dated by TCRdb to about 2020). Library creation used the immunoSEQ multiplex PCR assay. In its TCRdb copy, this immuneACCESS table keeps in-frame sequences only and misses some clones. Where compared with another copy, unresolved V genes explain less than half of these, and the others have no known cause. This sample lists approximately 58,000 clones; around 87% were detected once. Of the sample, about an eighth falls within the top ten clones. Source material: PBMCs. The receptors shown here come from a woman aged 60-70 years with lung cancer.

The V gene is TRBV21-1, the J gene TRBJ2-5. TRBV21-1 is an annotated pseudogene. The CDR3 loop spans 15 amino acids. The CDR3 DNA sequence: TGTGCCAGCATCCCCAGAAGACGGATCCAAGAGACCCAGTACTTC. Encoded protein: CASIPRRRIQETQYF.

The chain has TRBV18 and TRBJ1-5; D might be TRBD1 (5 bases). CDR3 length: 15 residues. Germline CDR1 reads KGHSH; CDR2 reads LQKENI. Trimming cost V 5 bases and J 0 bases, with 11 bases left between them. CDR3 nucleotides: TGTGCCAGCTCATCGACAGTAAATAGCAATCAGCCCCAGCATTTT. This encodes CASSSTVNSNQPQHF.

The V call is TRBV2, the J call TRBJ2-1; no definite D call. Germline V gives CDR1 SNHLY, CDR2 FYNNEI. V was trimmed by 5 bases and J by 6 bases, leaving 11 bases between them. The CDR3 covers 13 residues. CDR3 in amino acids: CASSLWGPNEQFF. The DNA of the CDR3 is TGTGCCAGCAGTCTATGGGGTCCCAATGAGCAGTTCTTC.

The chain combines TRBV5-1 with TRBJ2-5; TRBD2 agrees at 11 bases. The germline V gene has CDR1 SGHRS and CDR2 YFSETQ. J gave up 4 bases and V 3 bases, and 5 bases lay outside the gene matches. The CDR3 is made up of 15 amino acids. The CDR3 sequence is CASSSGLAGGETQYF. The DNA for the CDR3 is TGCGCCAGCAGCTCTGGGCTAGCGGGAGGAGAGACCCAGTACTTC.

The chain has TRBV1 and TRBJ2-1; TRBD2, the table's D call, was not compared with the DNA. TRBV1 constitutes a pseudogene. The CDR3 runs to 21 residues. The CDR3 protein is CTSSQGGGYRGPPSSYNEQFF. For the CDR3, the DNA is TGCACCAGCAGCCAAGGCGGGGGCTACCGCGGACCCCCGAGCTCCTACAATGAGCAGTTCTTC.

This chain joins TRBV27 and TRBJ2-7, with a weak D call TRBD1 (5 bases). This CDR3 is 15 amino acids long. V lost 7 bases and J 2 bases, leaving 18 bases between the germline ends. Per the germline V gene, CDR1 is MNHEY and CDR2 is SMNVEV (reference sequence). The CDR3 bases are TGTGCCAGCACTTCCGTACGGCAGGGAACCTACGAGCAGTACTTC. This encodes CASTSVRQGTYEQYF.

The rearrangement joins TRBV9 to TRBJ2-3; D possibly corresponds to TRBD2 (6 bases). The germline V gene has CDR1 SGDLS and CDR2 YYNGEE. The V end was cut by 0 bases, the J end by 0 bases, with 11 bases between. The CDR3 is 16 residues long. The CDR3 DNA is TGTGCCAGCAGCGTAGATCCAGGGACTAGCACAGATACGCAGTATTTT. Protein sequence: CASSVDPGTSTDTQYF. The full variable domain, rest sourced from reference TRBV9 and TRBJ2-3, is DSGVTQTPKHLITATGQRVTLRCSPRSGDLSVYWYQQSLDQGLQFLIQYYNGEERAKGNILERFSAQQFPDLHSELNLSSLELGDSALYFCASSVDPGTSTDTQYFGPGTRLTVL.

CDR3 nucleotide sequence: TGTGCCAGCAGTGAAACCCTAGCGGGTGCGTGGGAAACGCAGTATTTT. Protein sequence: CASSETLAGAWETQYF. The rearrangement joins TRBV6-1 to TRBJ2-3, with TRBD2 matching 8 bases. The J segment lost 9 bases and the V segment lost 2 bases, leaving 13 bases of the junction unmatched. Germline CDR1 MNHNS, CDR2 SASEGT. This CDR3 contains 16 residues.

The chain employs TRBV2 and TRBJ1-5; D uncertain. The CDR3 runs to 11 residues. V was trimmed by 5 bases and J by 5 bases, leaving 4 bases between them. In germline, CDR1 is SNHLY, CDR2 FYNNEI. CDR3 DNA: TGTGCCAGCAGTTTTCATCAGCCCCAGCATTTT. Amino acids: CASSFHQPQHF.

The V call is TRBV4-1, the J call TRBJ2-3; 9 bases are shared with TRBD2. The CDR3 loop spans 17 amino acids. In germline, CDR1 is MGHRA, CDR2 YSYEKL. V trimming: 0 bases; J trimming: 2 bases; junction bases outside the gene matches: 6. As DNA, the CDR3 is TGCGCCAGCAGCCAAGATATCCTAGCGGGGCCCACAGATACGCAGTATTTT. Protein sequence: CASSQDILAGPTDTQYF.

The V call is TRBV3-1 (or the pseudogene TRBV3-2), the J call TRBJ2-7; 8 nucleotides agree with TRBD1. CDR3 length: 14 residues. V was clipped by 4 bases and J by 2 bases; unmatched bases: 4. Germline V gene lookup returns CDR1 LGHDT and CDR2 YNNKEL (reference sequence). The CDR3 region is CASSRGQGAYEQYF. The CDR3 nucleotides read TGTGCCAGCAGCCGCGGACAGGGCGCCTACGAGCAGTACTTC.

The chain uses TRBV7-3 and TRBJ2-1, with 8 bases identical to TRBD2. With V trimmed by 1 base and J by 6 bases, 8 bases remained unmatched. Germline V gives CDR1 SGHTA, CDR2 FQGTGA. CDR3 size: 16 residues. The CDR3 spells CASSLISGAGVNEQFF. The CDR3 bases are TGTGCCAGCAGCTTAATATCGGGAGCGGGAGTCAATGAGCAGTTCTTC. The variable domain in full, completed from reference TRBV7-3 and TRBJ2-1, reads GAGVSQTPSNKVTEKGKYVELRCDPISGHTALYWYRQSLGQGPEFLIYFQGTGAADDSGLPNDRFFAVRPEGSVSTLKIQRTERGDSAVYLCASSLISGAGVNEQFFGPGTRLTVL.

The rearrangement uses TRBV3-1 (or the pseudogene TRBV3-2) and TRBJ1-5, with 8 bases identical to TRBD1. Trimming at V came to 2 bases and at J to 6 bases, leaving 6 bases not matched to a gene. Germline V gene lookup returns CDR1 LGHDT and CDR2 YNNKEL (reference sequence). CDR3 length equals 15 residues. CDR3 bases: TGTGCCAGCAGCCAACCGCAGGGGGCCTTTCAGCCCCAGCATTTT. It codes for CASSQPQGAFQPQHF.

The CDR3 spells CASSRVGIRGEQFF. CDR3 in DNA: TGTGCCAGCAGCCGGGTCGGGATAAGGGGTGAGCAGTTCTTC. This chain uses TRBV11-1 with TRBJ2-1; TRBD1 or TRBD2 may be the D gene (5 bases each). The CDR3 is 14 residues long. CDR1 is SGHAT and CDR2 is FQDESV in the germline V gene (reference sequence). V lost 5 bases, J lost 9 bases, and 17 bases lay in between. Based on the CDR3 plus reference TRBV11-1 and TRBJ2-1, the full variable domain is EAEVAQSPRYKITEKSQAVAFWCDPISGHATLYWYRQILGQGPELLVQFQDESVVDDSQLPKDRFSAERLKGVDSTLKIQPAELGDSAMYLCASSRVGIRGEQFFGPGTRLTVL.

This chain connects TRBV10-3 to TRBJ2-7, with D tentatively TRBD1 or TRBD2 (5 bases each). The CDR3 consists of 16 residues. Trimming removed 6 bases at V and 1 base at J, with 19 bases between. CDR1 and CDR2 from the germline V gene are ENHRY and SYGVKD. The CDR3 spells CAIRDNTRDLSYEQYF. CDR3 bases: TGTGCCATCAGGGACAACACCCGGGACCTTTCCTACGAGCAGTACTTC.

This chain links TRBV5-4 with TRBJ2-2, with 8 bases fitting TRBD2. Per the germline V gene, CDR1 is SGHNT and CDR2 is YYREEE (reference sequence). This CDR3 spans 12 amino acids. V lost 3 bases to trimming and J lost 10 bases; unmatched junction nucleotides: 2. DNA for the CDR3: TGTGCCAGCAGCTCGGGGGGGGCGGAGCTGTTTTTT. It yields the protein CASSSGGAELFF.

The rearrangement links TRBV5-4 to TRBJ2-5; D not certain. Germline CDR1 is SGHNT and CDR2 is YYREEE (reference sequence). V was clipped by 1 base and J by 4 bases, with 5 bases between them. The CDR3 consists of 12 residues. Here the CDR3 reads CASSLTTETQYF. CDR3 nucleotide sequence: TGTGCCAGCAGCTTGACAACAGAGACCCAGTACTTC.

The chain has TRBV4-1 and TRBJ1-1; 7 bases align to TRBD1. V shed 3 bases, J shed 3 bases, and the junction held 16 bases outside the gene matches. CDR1 MGHRA and CDR2 YSYEKL come from the germline V gene. The CDR3 spans 18 residues. The CDR3 protein is CASSQPPRRQGGDTEAFF. The CDR3 nucleotides are TGCGCCAGCAGCCAGCCGCCCCGGCGACAGGGAGGAGACACTGAAGCTTTCTTT.